The entry below describes one T cell receptor (beta chain). Its antigen is unidentified. Regarding time point: new active TB diagnosis, blood taken before or within 7 days of starting treatment. HIV-seronegative South African adults aged 18 years or older had newly diagnosed active tuberculosis. The repertoire was sequenced with immunoSEQ multiplex PCR; TCRdb's copy has only in-frame clones and lacks some. The sample includes about 34,000 clones, over 85% of them seen just once. The source of the sample is a study of T cells in tuberculosis. Study-wide background: IGRA-negative adolescents, IGRA-positive adolescents with latent tuberculosis and adults with active tuberculosis formed this South African cohort.

Findings of the study overall: The TCR-beta difference was not significant; alpha differences partly reflected length.

The sequence was collected from an adult with tuberculosis. Material: PBMCs, obtained at tuberculosis diagnosis.

The CDR3: CAISPQGSNEKLFF. CDR3 nucleotide sequence: TGTGCCATCAGCCCGCAGGGGAGTAATGAAAAACTGTTTTTT. The chain uses TRBV10-3 and TRBJ1-4; D may be TRBD1 (6 bases). The V and J ends lost 6 bases and 4 bases respectively, with 12 bases between them. The CDR3 runs 14 residues. The germline gives CDR1 ENHRY, CDR2 SYGVKD.